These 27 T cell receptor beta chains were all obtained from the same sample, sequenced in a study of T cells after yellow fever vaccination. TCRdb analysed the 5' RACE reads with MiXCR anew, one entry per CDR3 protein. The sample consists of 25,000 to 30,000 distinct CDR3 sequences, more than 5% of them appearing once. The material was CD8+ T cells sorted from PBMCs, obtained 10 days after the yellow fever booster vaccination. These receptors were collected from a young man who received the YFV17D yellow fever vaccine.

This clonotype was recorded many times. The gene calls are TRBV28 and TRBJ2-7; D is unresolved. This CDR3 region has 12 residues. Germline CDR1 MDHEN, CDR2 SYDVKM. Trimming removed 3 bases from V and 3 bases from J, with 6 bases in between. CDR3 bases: TGTGCCAGCAGTTTGATGGGCTACGAGCAGTACTTC. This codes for CASSLMGYEQYF.

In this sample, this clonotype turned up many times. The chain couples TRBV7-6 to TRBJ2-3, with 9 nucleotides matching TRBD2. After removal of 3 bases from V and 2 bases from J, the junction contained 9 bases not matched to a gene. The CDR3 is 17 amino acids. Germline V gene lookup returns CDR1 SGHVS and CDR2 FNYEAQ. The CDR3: CASSLGWVAGDTDTQYF. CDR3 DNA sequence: TGTGCCAGCAGCTTGGGTTGGGTAGCGGGAGACACAGATACGCAGTATTTT.

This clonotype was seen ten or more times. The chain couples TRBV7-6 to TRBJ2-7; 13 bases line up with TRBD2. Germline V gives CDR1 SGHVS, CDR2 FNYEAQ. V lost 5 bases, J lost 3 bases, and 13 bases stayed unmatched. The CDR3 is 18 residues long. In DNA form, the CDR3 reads TGTGCCAGCAGCCCGACTAGCGGGAGGCCGGCCCTCTTCTACGAGCAGTACTTC. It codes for CASSPTSGRPALFYEQYF.

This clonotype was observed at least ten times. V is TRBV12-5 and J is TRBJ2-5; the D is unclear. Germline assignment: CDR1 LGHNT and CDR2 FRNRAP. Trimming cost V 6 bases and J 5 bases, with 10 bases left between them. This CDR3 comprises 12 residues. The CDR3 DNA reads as TGTGCTAGTGGCCACTTCCAGGAGACCCAGTACTTC. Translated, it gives CASGHFQETQYF. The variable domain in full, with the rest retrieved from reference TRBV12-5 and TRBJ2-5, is DARVTQTPRHKVTEMGQEVTMRCQPILGHNTVFWYRQTMMQGLELLAYFRNRAPLDDSGMPKDRFSAEMPDATLATLKIQPSEPRDSAVYFCASGHFQETQYFGPGTRLLVL.

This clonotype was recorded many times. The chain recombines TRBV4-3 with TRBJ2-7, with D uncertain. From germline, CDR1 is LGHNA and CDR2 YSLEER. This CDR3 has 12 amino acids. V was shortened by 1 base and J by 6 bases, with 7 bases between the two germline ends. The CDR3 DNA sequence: TGCGCCAGCAGCCAAGTGGGAAGCGAGCAGTACTTC. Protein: CASSQVGSEQYF.

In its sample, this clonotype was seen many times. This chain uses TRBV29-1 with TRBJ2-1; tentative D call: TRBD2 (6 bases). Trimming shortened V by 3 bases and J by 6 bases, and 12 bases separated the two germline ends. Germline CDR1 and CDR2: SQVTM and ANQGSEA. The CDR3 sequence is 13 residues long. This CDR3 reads CSVDQGGGNEQFF. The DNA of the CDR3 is TGCAGCGTTGACCAGGGAGGTGGCAATGAGCAGTTCTTC.

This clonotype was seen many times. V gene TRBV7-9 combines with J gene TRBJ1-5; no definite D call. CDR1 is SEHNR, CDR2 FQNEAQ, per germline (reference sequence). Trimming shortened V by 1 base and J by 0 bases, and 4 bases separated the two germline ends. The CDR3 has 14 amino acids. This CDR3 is CASSLEGSNQPQHF. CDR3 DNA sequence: TGTGCCAGCAGCTTAGAAGGTAGCAATCAGCCCCAGCATTTT.

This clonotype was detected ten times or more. The CDR3 nucleotides read TGCAGCGTGGGGCACCGGGACTACCTGGAGAATGAGCAGTTCTTC. Protein sequence: CSVGHRDYLENEQFF. The genes are TRBV29-1 and TRBJ2-1, with 7 bases aligning to TRBD2. Per germline, CDR1 SQVTM and CDR2 ANQGSEA. The CDR3 contains 15 residues. Unmatched junction bases numbered 15, after V lost 6 bases and J lost 7 bases.

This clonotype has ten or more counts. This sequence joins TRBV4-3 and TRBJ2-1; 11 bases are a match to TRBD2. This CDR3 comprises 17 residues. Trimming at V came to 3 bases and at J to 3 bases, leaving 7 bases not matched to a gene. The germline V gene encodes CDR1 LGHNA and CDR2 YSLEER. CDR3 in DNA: TGCGCCAGCAGCCATCTAACTAGCGGGAGTTACTACAATGAGCAGTTCTTC. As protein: CASSHLTSGSYYNEQFF.

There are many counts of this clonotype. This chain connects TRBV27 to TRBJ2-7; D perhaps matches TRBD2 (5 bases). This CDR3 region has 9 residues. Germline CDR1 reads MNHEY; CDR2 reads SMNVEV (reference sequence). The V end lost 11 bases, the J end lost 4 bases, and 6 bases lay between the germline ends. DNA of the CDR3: TGTGCCGGCGGGTACGAGCAGTACTTC. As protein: CAGGYEQYF.

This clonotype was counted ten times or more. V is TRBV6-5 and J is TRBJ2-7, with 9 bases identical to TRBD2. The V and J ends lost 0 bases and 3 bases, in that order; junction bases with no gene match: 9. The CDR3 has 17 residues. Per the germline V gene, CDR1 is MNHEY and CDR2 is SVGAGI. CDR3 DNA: TGTGCCAGCAGTTACTCGATAGAGGCGGGAGGGAACTACGAGCAGTACTTC. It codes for CASSYSIEAGGNYEQYF.

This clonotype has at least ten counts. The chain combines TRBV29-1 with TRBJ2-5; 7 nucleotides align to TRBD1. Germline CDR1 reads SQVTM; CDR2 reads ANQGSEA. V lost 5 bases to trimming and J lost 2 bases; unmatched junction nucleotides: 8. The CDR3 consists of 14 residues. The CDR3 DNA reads TGCAGCGTTCGGGTCCAGGGGGAACAAGAGACCCAGTACTTC. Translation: CSVRVQGEQETQYF.

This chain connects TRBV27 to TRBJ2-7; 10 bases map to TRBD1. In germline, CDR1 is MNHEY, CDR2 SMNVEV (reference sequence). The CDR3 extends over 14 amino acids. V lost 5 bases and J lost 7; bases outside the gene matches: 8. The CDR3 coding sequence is TGTGCCAGCAGTCCCGGGACAGGGGTGGGGGAGCAGTACTTC. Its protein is CASSPGTGVGEQYF.

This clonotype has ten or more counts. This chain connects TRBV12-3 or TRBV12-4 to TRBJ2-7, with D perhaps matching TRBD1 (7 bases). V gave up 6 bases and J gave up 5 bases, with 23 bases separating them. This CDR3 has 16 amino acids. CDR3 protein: CASRPGQEGFGNEQYF. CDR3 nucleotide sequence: TGTGCCAGCAGACCCGGACAGGAGGGTTTTGGCAACGAGCAGTACTTC.

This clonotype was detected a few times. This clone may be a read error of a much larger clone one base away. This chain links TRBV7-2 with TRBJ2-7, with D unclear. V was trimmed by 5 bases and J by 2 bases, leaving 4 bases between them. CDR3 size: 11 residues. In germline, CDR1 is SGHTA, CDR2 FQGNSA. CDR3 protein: CASSTTYEQYF. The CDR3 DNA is TGTGCCAGCAGCACAACCTACGAGCAGTACTTC.

The CDR3 reads CSVGVPSDTQYF. DNA of the CDR3: TGCAGCGTTGGCGTACCATCGGATACGCAGTATTTT. This chain joins TRBV29-1 and TRBJ2-3, with D unresolved. This CDR3 is built from 12 residues. Trimming cost V 4 bases and J 6 bases, with 11 bases left between them. Looked up from germline, CDR1 is SQVTM and CDR2 is ANQGSEA.

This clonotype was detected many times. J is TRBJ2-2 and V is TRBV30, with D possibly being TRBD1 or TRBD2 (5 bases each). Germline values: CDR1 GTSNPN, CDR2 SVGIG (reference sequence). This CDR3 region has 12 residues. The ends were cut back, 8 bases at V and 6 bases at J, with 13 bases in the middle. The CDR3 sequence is CAADRDPGELFF. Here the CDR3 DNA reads TGTGCCGCTGACCGGGACCCCGGGGAGCTGTTTTTT.

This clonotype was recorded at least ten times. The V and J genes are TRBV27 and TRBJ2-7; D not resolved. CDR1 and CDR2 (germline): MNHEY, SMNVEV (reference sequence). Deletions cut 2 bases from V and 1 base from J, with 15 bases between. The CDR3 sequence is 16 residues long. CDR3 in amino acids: CASSLRAGDKSYEQYF. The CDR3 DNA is TGTGCCAGCAGTTTAAGGGCCGGAGACAAGTCCTACGAGCAGTACTTC.

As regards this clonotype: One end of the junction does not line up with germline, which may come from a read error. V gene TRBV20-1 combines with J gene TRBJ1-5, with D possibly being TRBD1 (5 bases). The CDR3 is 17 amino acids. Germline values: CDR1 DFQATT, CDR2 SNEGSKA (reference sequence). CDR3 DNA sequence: TGCTGTGCTAGAGACCCGGCGAGGGGATATAGCAATCAGCCCCAGCATTTT. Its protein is CCARDPARGYSNQPQHF.

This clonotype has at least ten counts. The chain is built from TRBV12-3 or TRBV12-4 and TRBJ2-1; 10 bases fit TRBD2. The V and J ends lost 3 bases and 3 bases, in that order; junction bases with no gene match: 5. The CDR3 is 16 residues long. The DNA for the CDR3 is TGTGCCAGCAGTTTGGGGACTAGCGATAACTACAATGAGCAGTTCTTC. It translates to CASSLGTSDNYNEQFF.

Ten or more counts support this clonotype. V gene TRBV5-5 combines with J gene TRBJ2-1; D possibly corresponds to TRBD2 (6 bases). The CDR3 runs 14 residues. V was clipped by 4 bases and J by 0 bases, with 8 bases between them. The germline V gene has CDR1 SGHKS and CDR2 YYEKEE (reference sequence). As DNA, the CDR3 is TGTGCCAGCAGCCGGGACTCCTCCTACAATGAGCAGTTCTTC. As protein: CASSRDSSYNEQFF.

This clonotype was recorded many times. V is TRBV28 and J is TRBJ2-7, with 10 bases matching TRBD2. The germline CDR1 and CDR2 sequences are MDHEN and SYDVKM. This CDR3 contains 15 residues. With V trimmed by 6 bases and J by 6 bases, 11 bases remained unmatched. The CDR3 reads CASRTSSGSFGEQYF. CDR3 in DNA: TGTGCCAGCAGAACATCTAGCGGGAGCTTCGGCGAGCAGTACTTC. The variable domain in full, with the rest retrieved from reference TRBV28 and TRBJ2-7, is DVKVTQSSRYLVKRTGEKVFLECVQDMDHENMFWYRQDPGLGLRLIYFSYDVKMKEKGDIPEGYSVSREKKERFSLILESASTNQTSMYLCASRTSSGSFGEQYFGPGTRLTVT.

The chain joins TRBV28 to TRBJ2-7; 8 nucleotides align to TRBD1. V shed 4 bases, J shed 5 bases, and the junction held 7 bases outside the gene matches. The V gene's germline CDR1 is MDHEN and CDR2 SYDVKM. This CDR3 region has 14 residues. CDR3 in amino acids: CASSYGGQGHEQYF. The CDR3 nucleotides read TGTGCCAGCAGTTATGGCGGACAGGGTCACGAGCAGTACTTC.

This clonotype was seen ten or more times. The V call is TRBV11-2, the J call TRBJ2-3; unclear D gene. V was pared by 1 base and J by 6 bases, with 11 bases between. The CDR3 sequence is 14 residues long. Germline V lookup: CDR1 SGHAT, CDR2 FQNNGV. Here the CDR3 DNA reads TGTGCCAGCAGCTTAGTTTCTATTCTGGATACGCAGTATTTT. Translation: CASSLVSILDTQYF.

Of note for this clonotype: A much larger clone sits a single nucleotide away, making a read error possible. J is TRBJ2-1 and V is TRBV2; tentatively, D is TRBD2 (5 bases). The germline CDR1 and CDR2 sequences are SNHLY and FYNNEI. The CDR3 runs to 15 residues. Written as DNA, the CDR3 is TGTGACAGCAGTGCACAGAGGGCCCCTTACAATGAGCAGTTCTTC. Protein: CDSSAQRAPYNEQFF.

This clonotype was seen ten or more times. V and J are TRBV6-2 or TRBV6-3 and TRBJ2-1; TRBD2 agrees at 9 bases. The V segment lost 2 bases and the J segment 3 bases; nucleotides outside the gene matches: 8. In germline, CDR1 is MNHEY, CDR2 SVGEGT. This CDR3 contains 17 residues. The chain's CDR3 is CASSYDLAGEHYNEQFF. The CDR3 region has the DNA TGTGCCAGCAGTTACGACTTAGCGGGAGAGCACTACAATGAGCAGTTCTTC.

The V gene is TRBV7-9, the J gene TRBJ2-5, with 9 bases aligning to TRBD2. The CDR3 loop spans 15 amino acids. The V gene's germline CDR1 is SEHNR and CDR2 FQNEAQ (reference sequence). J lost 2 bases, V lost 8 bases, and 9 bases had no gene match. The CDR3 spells CASGPGGRGQETQYF. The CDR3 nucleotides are TGTGCCAGCGGCCCCGGCGGGAGGGGGCAAGAGACCCAGTACTTC.